Following are 8 T cell receptor beta chains from one sample sequenced in a study of OX40 agonist ivuxolimab in advanced cancers. Sequencing used immunoSEQ multiplex PCR; TCRdb keeps in-frame clones, though not all of them. The sample holds about 48,000 clones, 70% to 85% seen once. The specimen comprised CD4+ or CD8+ T cells sorted from blood, sampled in a trial of the OX40 agonist ivuxolimab. The receptors were sampled from an adult with an advanced solid tumor such as melanoma, head and neck, liver or kidney cancer.

This sequence joins TRBV4-2 and TRBJ1-3, with D perhaps TRBD1 (6 bases). V shed 6 bases and J shed 0 bases, with 15 bases lying between them. The CDR3 has 16 residues. Germline CDR1 and CDR2: LGHNA and YNFKEQ. CDR3 sequence reads: CASRGGGALSGNTIYF. In DNA, the CDR3 is TGTGCCAGCAGGGGCGGGGGGGCCCTCTCTGGAAACACCATATATTTT.

The V and J genes are TRBV11-1 and TRBJ2-7; D unresolved. V was pared by 7 bases and J by 0 bases, with 13 bases between. Germline CDR1 and CDR2: SGHAT and FQDESV (reference sequence). This CDR3 has 14 amino acids. The CDR3 coding sequence is TGTGCCAGCACCGCGTCCCGGAACTCCTACGAGCAGTACTTC. The encoded protein is CASTASRNSYEQYF.

V usage is TRBV28 and J usage is TRBJ2-7; 7 positions agree with TRBD1. The V gene's germline CDR1 is MDHEN and CDR2 SYDVKM. The V gene end was trimmed by 6 bases and the J gene end by 5 bases; junction bases not matched to a gene: 7. The CDR3 has 13 amino acids. CDR3 residues: CASRTGAVDEQYF. The CDR3 DNA reads as TGTGCCAGCAGAACAGGGGCTGTGGACGAGCAGTACTTC. Drawing the rest from reference TRBV28 and TRBJ2-7, the complete variable domain is DVKVTQSSRYLVKRTGEKVFLECVQDMDHENMFWYRQDPGLGLRLIYFSYDVKMKEKGDIPEGYSVSREKKERFSLILESASTNQTSMYLCASRTGAVDEQYFGPGTRLTVT.

The genes are TRBV27 and TRBJ2-3, with D possibly matching TRBD2 (5 bases). The V end was cut by 3 bases, the J end by 2 bases, with 12 bases between. The CDR3 runs to 15 residues. CDR1 MNHEY and CDR2 SMNVEV come from the germline V gene (reference sequence). DNA of the CDR3: TGTGCCAGCAGTTTGTCCGGGATCCCCACAGATACGCAGTATTTT. Translating it yields CASSLSGIPTDTQYF.

The chain employs TRBV4-3 and TRBJ2-7; 11 bases line up with TRBD2. J lost 4 bases, V lost 0 bases, and 2 bases had no gene match. The CDR3 has 15 residues. CDR1 and CDR2 from the germline V gene are LGHNA and YSLEER. The DNA of the CDR3 is TGCGCCAGCAGCCAAGAGACTAGCGGGGAGTACGAGCAGTACTTC. Protein product: CASSQETSGEYEQYF.

This clone occurred a few times. The CDR3 loop is CATCPASNQPQHF. DNA for the CDR3: TGTGCCACTTGTCCGGCTAGCAATCAGCCCCAGCATTTT. The genes are TRBV19 and TRBJ1-5; no definite D call. This CDR3 contains 13 residues. V was pared by 10 bases and J by 0 bases, with 10 bases between. Looked up from germline, CDR1 is LNHDA and CDR2 is SQIVND (reference sequence).

This chain links TRBV25-1 with TRBJ2-7; 9 nucleotides match TRBD1. V lost 4 bases and J lost 4; bases outside the gene matches: 8. The germline V gene has CDR1 MGHDK and CDR2 SYGVNS. CDR3 length: 15 residues. The CDR3 loop reads CASSGGTGLYYEQYF. In DNA form, the CDR3 reads TGTGCCAGCAGTGGCGGGACAGGGTTGTATTACGAGCAGTACTTC.

The V call is TRBV7-9, the J call TRBJ1-1; 7 bases map to TRBD1. The CDR3 extends over 17 amino acids. J gave up 5 bases and V 1 base, and 13 bases lay outside the gene matches. Germline loops: CDR1 SEHNR, CDR2 FQNEAQ (reference sequence). The CDR3: CASSLEGGRGGITEAFF. The DNA for the CDR3 is TGTGCCAGCAGCTTAGAAGGGGGCAGGGGCGGTATAACTGAAGCTTTCTTT.